This TCR beta chain was identified in a study of blood T cell repertoires in COVID-19. Whole-study context: In each case, the material was cDNA or gDNA derived from T cells, B-cell-depleted T cells, or PBMCs.

Authors' processing steps: Reference gene primer amplification in the assay estimated nucleated cell counts. Assay used: immunoSEQ multiplex PCR; TCRdb lists only in-frame clones, some missing. That table gives V, J and clone size, and the DNA gave D and trimming. The table has some 140,000 clones, about four fifths seen once. Patients in Seattle were enrolled during active infection, then followed longitudinally. The sample comprised peripheral blood. The origin of this receptor is a woman in her seventies with COVID-19, enrolled during active disease.

Here the CDR3 DNA reads TGTGCCAGCAGTGAAGAAGGGGCCAAGAACACTGAAGCTTTCTTT. This encodes CASSEEGAKNTEAFF. This chain uses TRBV2 with TRBJ1-1; possibly TRBD1 for D (5 bases). The CDR3 runs to 15 residues. Deletions cut 1 base from V and 1 base from J, with 10 bases between. The germline gives CDR1 SNHLY, CDR2 FYNNEI.